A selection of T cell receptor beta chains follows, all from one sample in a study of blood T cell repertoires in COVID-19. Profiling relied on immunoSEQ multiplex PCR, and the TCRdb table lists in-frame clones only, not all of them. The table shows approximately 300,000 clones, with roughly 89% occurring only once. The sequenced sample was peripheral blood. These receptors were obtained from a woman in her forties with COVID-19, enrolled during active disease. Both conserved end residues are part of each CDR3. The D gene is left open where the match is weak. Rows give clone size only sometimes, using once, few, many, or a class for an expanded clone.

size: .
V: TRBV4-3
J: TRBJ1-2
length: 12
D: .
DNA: TGCGCCAGCAGTCGTGAGGGCTACGGCTACACCTTC
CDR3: CASSREGYGYTF

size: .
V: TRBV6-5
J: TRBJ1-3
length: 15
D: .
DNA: TGTGCCAACCCGATTCGTCCCAGCTCTGGAAACACCATATATTTT
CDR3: CANPIRPSSGNTIYF

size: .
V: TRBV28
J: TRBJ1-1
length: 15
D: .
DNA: TGTGCCAGCAGTCCCACGGGGATCATGAACACTGAAGCTTTCTTT
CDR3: CASSPTGIMNTEAFF

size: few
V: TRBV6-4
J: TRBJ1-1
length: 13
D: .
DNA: TGTGCCAGCAGTGTCGACATGTACACTGAAGCTTTCTTT
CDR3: CASSVDMYTEAFF

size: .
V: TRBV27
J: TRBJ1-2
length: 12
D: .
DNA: TGTGCCAGCAGTCCACAGGGCTATGGCTACACCTTC
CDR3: CASSPQGYGYTF

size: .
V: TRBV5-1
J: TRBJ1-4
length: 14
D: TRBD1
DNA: TGCGCCAGCAGTCGACAGGGAAATAATGAAAAACTGTTTTTT
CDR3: CASSRQGNNEKLFF

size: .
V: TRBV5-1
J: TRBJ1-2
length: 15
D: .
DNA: TGCGCCAGCAGCTTGGATGCTGGGGGGAACTATGGCTACACCTTC
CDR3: CASSLDAGGNYGYTF

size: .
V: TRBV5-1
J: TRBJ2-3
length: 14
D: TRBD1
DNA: TGCGCCAGCAGCTTGGAGCAGGGGGCAAATACGCAGTATTTT
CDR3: CASSLEQGANTQYF

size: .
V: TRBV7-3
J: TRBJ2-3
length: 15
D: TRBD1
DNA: TGTGCCAGCAGCTCAATAGCAGGGGGCTCAGATACGCAGTATTTT
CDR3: CASSSIAGGSDTQYF

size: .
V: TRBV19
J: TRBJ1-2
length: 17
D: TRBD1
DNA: TGTGCCAGTAGTATCGGGACAGGAGGGGCCGCTAACTATGGCTACACCTTC
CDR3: CASSIGTGGAANYGYTF

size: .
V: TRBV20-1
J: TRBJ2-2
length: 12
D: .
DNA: TGCAGTGCTAGTTCCCGGGCCGGGGAGCTGTTTTTT
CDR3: CSASSRAGELFF

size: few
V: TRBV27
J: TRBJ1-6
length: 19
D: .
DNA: TGTGCCAGCATCTGCCAGGGGCAGAAGAAGCCAGCTTGGGTTTCACCCCTCCACTTT
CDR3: CASICQGQKKPAWVSPLHF

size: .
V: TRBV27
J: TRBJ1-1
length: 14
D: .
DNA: TGTGCCAGCAGTTTCGCAGGGCGAGGCGCTGAAGCTTTCTTT
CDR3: CASSFAGRGAEAFF

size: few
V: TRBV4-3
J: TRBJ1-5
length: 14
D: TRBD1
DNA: TGCGCCAGCAGCCAAGAGTGGCAGGGGGAGCCCCAGCATTTT
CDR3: CASSQEWQGEPQHF